These T cell receptor beta chains were read from a single sample in a study of CD8+CD57+ T cells in acquired aplastic anemia. TCRdb used MiXCR to reprocess the reads, holding one entry per CDR3 protein. The sample lists around 130,000 distinct CDR3 sequences; roughly 55% were seen once. What was sequenced was sorted CD4+, CD8+, or CD8+CD57+ T cells (not recorded which) from PBMCs. These TCRs come from a human donor with aplastic anemia. CDR3s leave out the opening cysteine and the closing phenylalanine or tryptophan.

j_gene | v_gene | CDR3aa
TRBJ1-1 | TRBV27 | ASSSPATEAF
TRBJ1-5 | TRBV2 | ASSELTGTNQPQH
TRBJ2-7 | TRBV2 | ASSELYEQY
TRBJ2-5 | TRBV20-1 | SARVGSQETQY
TRBJ1-3 | TRBV6-5 | ASSLGEGNTIY
TRBJ2-5 | TRBV10-3 | ASSSGLAVQETQY
TRBJ2-7 | TRBV7-2 | ASSPANDVGTYEQY
TRBJ1-1 | TRBV9 | ASSPRDTEAF
TRBJ1-2 | TRBV7-8 | ASSSDSGDYGYT
TRBJ1-2 | TRBV2 | ASSQQGAQSYGYT
TRBJ2-6 | TRBV9 | ASSVGGPGTGANVLT
TRBJ2-1 | TRBV20-1 | SATGLAGGNEQS
TRBJ1-2 | TRBV19 | ASSIDGRRNYGYT
TRBJ2-3 | TRBV10-1 | ATRKRGLTDTQY
TRBJ2-1 | TRBV16 | ASSVDNEQF
TRBJ1-2 | TRBV20-1 | SARDQRGNYGYT
TRBJ2-6 | TRBV14 | ASSRTTKIDPGQAGANVLT
TRBJ2-3 | TRBV10-3 | ASSSSPGGTDTQY
TRBJ1-2 | TRBV15 | ATSARTTGIAYGYT
TRBJ2-2 | TRBV7-8 | ASATGGGNTGELF
TRBJ2-7 | TRBV2 | ASRDRGSPYEQY
TRBJ2-5 | TRBV2 | ASSEWGTSVETQY
TRBJ2-7 | TRBV25-1 | ASSLAGTGNSHEQY
TRBJ2-2 | TRBV7-8 | ASSLPPMAGELF
TRBJ2-3 | TRBV6-4 | ASSDPGGQVTDTQY
TRBJ2-5 | TRBV19 | ASSVGGETQY
TRBJ2-7 | TRBV20-1 | SAKEGPYEQY
TRBJ2-2 | TRBV27 | ASRRTGELF
TRBJ2-6 | TRBV19 | ASSIMISGANVLT
TRBJ2-7 | TRBV6-1 | ASSAGYEQY
TRBJ1-3 | TRBV27 | ASSGPGRGNTIY
TRBJ2-2 | TRBV2 | ASNDATGELF
TRBJ2-2 | TRBV7-6 | ASSFQDSDTGELF
TRBJ2-7 | TRBV12-3/TRBV12-4 | ASSFGTSGVKQY
TRBJ2-2 | TRBV29-1 | SALGQGGDAGELF
TRBJ2-2 | TRBV20-1 | SASSGTGELF
TRBJ2-5 | TRBV7-3 | ASSQGGLAQETQY